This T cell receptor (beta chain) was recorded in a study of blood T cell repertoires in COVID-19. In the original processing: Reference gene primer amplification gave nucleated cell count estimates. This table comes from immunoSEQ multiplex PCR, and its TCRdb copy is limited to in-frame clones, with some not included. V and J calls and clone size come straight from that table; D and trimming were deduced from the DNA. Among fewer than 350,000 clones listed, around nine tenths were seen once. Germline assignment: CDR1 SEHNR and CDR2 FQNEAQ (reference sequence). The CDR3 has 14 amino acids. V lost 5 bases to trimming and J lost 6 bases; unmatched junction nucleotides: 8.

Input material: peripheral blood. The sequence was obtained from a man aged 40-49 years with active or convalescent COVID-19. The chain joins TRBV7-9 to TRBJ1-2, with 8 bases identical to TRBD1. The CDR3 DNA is TGTGCCAGCAGCACCTCGGGACAGGTAGATGGCTACACCTTC. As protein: CASSTSGQVDGYTF.